This paragraph reports one T cell receptor beta chain. This clone occurred a few times. The target of this receptor is not known. Per-base quality was not reported, and no clone a single base away is much larger than it. Focal radiation therapy combined with CTLA-4 blockade (ipilimumab) was tested in patients with chemo-refractory metastatic non-small-cell lung cancer. The data are from a study of radiotherapy plus CTLA-4 blockade in lung cancer (dated by TCRdb to between 2018 and 2020). Looking at the study overall: Among enrolled patients, roughly 18% had an objective response and 30% to 40% reached disease control.

The library was generated by the immunoSEQ multiplex PCR assay. As stored in TCRdb, this immuneACCESS dataset retains in-frame rearrangements with V and J assigned. A fraction of the clones does not appear; measured against another copy, unresolved V genes explain less than half of the discrepancy, and the remainder lacks a known reason. The sample table lists 32,000 or so clones, around 70% of them with a count of one. Jointly, the top ten make up over 12% of the sample. General study outcomes and caveats: Early dynamic changes in blood T cell clones, together with increased serum interferon-beta after radiation, were reported as the strongest predictors of response. TCR clones derived from tumors expanded in peripheral blood after treatment with radiotherapy and ipilimumab.

Ends trimmed: V by 4 bases, J by 5 bases; bases unmatched to a gene: 17. CDR1 and CDR2 were assigned from the germline V gene as ENHRY and SYGVKD. There are 18 amino acids in the CDR3, from cysteine to phenylalanine inclusive. Kept here is only the CDR3 DNA, which spans 54 bases and is read in frame from base 1. The specimen comprised peripheral blood, sampled from a patient treated with radiotherapy plus ipilimumab. The sequence is built from TRBV10-3 and TRBJ2-3; TRBD2 lines up with 8 middle nucleotides. The receptor was derived from a human donor with non-small cell lung cancer that progressed on radiotherapy plus ipilimumab. The DNA sequence follows: TGTGCCATCAGTGTAACGAGGGGGACTAGAGTTCAACAAGATACGCAGTATTTT. Translation gives CAISVTRGTRVQQDTQYF.